What follows are 17 T cell receptor beta chains derived from one specimen sequenced in a study of CD8 T cells in ankylosing spondylitis. Study-wide results and caveats: A motif of roughly eight highly homologous TCR beta variants was seen as apparently characteristic of ankylosing spondylitis blood.

One entry per CDR3 protein results from TCRdb running MiXCR on the 5' RACE reads. Of fewer than 500,000 distinct CDR3 sequences in the sample, more than 25% were seen once. Their recognized antigens are unknown. Sequencing was carried out using blood, either unsorted or a sorted T cell fraction (not recorded which). The receptors were gathered from a male donor with ankylosing spondylitis.

The chain links TRBV11-2 to TRBJ1-2; D unresolved. Germline V gene sequence: CDR1 SGHAT, CDR2 FQNNGV. V lost 1 base and J 2 bases, leaving 5 bases between the germline ends. This CDR3 has 13 residues. The chain's CDR3 is CASSLAQNYGYTF. The CDR3 nucleotides read TGTGCCAGCAGCTTAGCTCAGAACTATGGCTACACCTTC.

This clonotype was detected a few times. V gene TRBV20-1 combines with J gene TRBJ2-3; no clear D gene. Germline V CDR1 and CDR2: DFQATT, SNEGSKA (reference sequence). Trimming cost V 6 bases and J 2 bases, with 9 bases left between them. The CDR3 is 12 amino acids. The CDR3 reads CSAWTTTDTQYF. In DNA, the CDR3 is TGCAGTGCCTGGACGACCACAGATACGCAGTATTTT.

This chain joins TRBV7-2 and TRBJ2-1; D is perhaps TRBD2 (6 bases). CDR3 size: 15 residues. CDR1 SGHTA and CDR2 FQGNSA come from the germline V gene. The V end lost 5 bases, the J end lost 3 bases, and 14 bases lay between the germline ends. This CDR3 is CASSLVTRDYNEQFF. CDR3 DNA sequence: TGTGCCAGCAGCCTAGTAACGCGGGACTACAATGAGCAGTTCTTC.

V and J are TRBV29-1 and TRBJ2-5; 12 positions agree with TRBD2. V was pared by 5 bases and J by 4 bases, with 8 bases of the junction left unmatched. This CDR3 is built from 15 residues. Germline CDR1 reads SQVTM; CDR2 reads ANQGSEA. This CDR3 reads CSVTGLAGFGETQYF. DNA for the CDR3: TGCAGCGTTACTGGACTAGCGGGATTCGGAGAGACCCAGTACTTC. The full variable domain, rest sourced from reference TRBV29-1 and TRBJ2-5, is SAVISQKPSRDICQRGTSLTIQCQVDSQVTMMFWYRQQPGQSLTLIATANQGSEATYESGFVIDKFPISRPNLTFSTLTVSNMSPEDSSIYLCSVTGLAGFGETQYFGPGTRLLVL.

Note on this clonotype: This clone may be a read error of a much larger clone one base away. No conserved phenylalanine or tryptophan is present at the end of the CDR3, so a read error is the likely explanation. The genes are TRBV12-3 or TRBV12-4 and TRBJ2-5; unclear D gene. V gave up 10 bases and J gave up 5 bases, with 11 bases separating them. The CDR3 has 11 amino acids. The DNA of the CDR3 is TGTGCCACCTCTCTCCGGGAGACCCAGTACATC. This sequence encodes CATSLRETQYI.

V gene TRBV20-1 combines with J gene TRBJ2-7; 13 nucleotides agree with TRBD2. The V and J ends lost 6 bases and 6 bases, in that order; junction bases with no gene match: 8. The germline CDR1 and CDR2 sequences are DFQATT and SNEGSKA (reference sequence). The CDR3 length is 14 residues. The CDR3 DNA reads TGCAGTGCAAGGACTAGCGGGAGTTCTTCCGAGCAGTACTTC. This codes for CSARTSGSSSEQYF.

This rearrangement joins TRBV18 to TRBJ2-3; D ambiguous. V was cut by 3 bases and J by 4 bases, with 8 bases left in between. The V gene's germline CDR1 is KGHSH and CDR2 LQKENI. The CDR3 sequence is 13 residues long. The CDR3, as DNA: TGTGCCAGCTCACCCGCTCGGGCAGATACGCAGTATTTT. Translation gives CASSPARADTQYF.

This chain links TRBV10-3 with TRBJ2-1, with TRBD1 matching over 11 bases. V trimming: 6 bases; J trimming: 0 bases; junction bases outside the gene matches: 7. The CDR3 runs 17 residues. Germline values: CDR1 ENHRY, CDR2 SYGVKD. CDR3 residues: CAIRGQGESPSYNEQFF. DNA for the CDR3: TGTGCCATCAGGGGACAGGGGGAGAGTCCCTCCTACAATGAGCAGTTCTTC.

This clonotype was observed a handful of times. The genes are TRBV20-1 and TRBJ2-7, with D possibly TRBD1 on 5 matching bases. The CDR3 contains 13 residues. Germline V gene lookup returns CDR1 DFQATT and CDR2 SNEGSKA (reference sequence). Trimming removed 4 bases from V and 0 bases from J, with 10 bases in between. In DNA, the CDR3 is TGCAGTGCTATTCGACAGCCCTCCTACGAGCAGTACTTC. Protein product: CSAIRQPSYEQYF.

This clonotype came up a few times. The rearrangement uses TRBV10-3 and TRBJ1-6, with TRBD1 matching 9 bases. This CDR3 comprises 14 residues. Unmatched junction bases numbered 4, after V lost 4 bases and J lost 9 bases. CDR1 ENHRY and CDR2 SYGVKD come from the germline V gene. The CDR3 sequence is CAISVGTGPSPLHF. DNA of the CDR3: TGTGCCATCAGTGTGGGGACAGGGCCTTCACCCCTCCACTTT.

On this clonotype itself: One end of the junction fails to match germline, which may point to a read error. The J gene is TRBJ2-3, the V gene TRBV20-1; tentative D call: TRBD1 (6 bases). This CDR3 has 15 residues. Looked up from germline, CDR1 is DFQATT and CDR2 is SNEGSKA (reference sequence). CDR3 sequence (DNA): TGCAGTGCTCCCCCCCCCGCCTGGGACACATATACGCAGTATTTT. It yields the protein CSAPPPAWDTYTQYF.

This clonotype was observed a few times. CDR3 sequence (DNA): TGTGCCAGCAGCTTAGGGGGGGGGGCCCCGACTTTCTTT. Translated: CASSLGGGAPTFF. This chain links TRBV7-8 with TRBJ1-1; D is perhaps TRBD1 (6 bases). V lost 1 base and J 12 bases, leaving 15 bases between the germline ends. Germline lookup yields CDR1 SGHVS and CDR2 FQNEAQ. CDR3 size: 13 residues.

This sequence joins TRBV6-1 and TRBJ2-5, with D possibly matching TRBD1 (6 bases). The CDR3 is 13 residues long. Germline V lookup: CDR1 MNHNS, CDR2 SASEGT. Trimming pared 7 bases from V and 4 bases from J, leaving 13 bases between. DNA of the CDR3: TGTGCCAGCACGGCGACAGGAGGAGAGACCCAGTACTTC. It specifies CASTATGGETQYF.

This clonotype showed up just a few times. This chain joins TRBV7-2 and TRBJ2-6; TRBD1 is a possible D gene (6 bases). This CDR3 is 17 amino acids long. Germline CDR1 and CDR2: SGHTA and FQGNSA. Trimming shortened V by 0 bases and J by 0 bases, and 9 bases separated the two germline ends. The CDR3 sequence is CASSLATGSSGANVLTF. The CDR3 nucleotides are TGTGCCAGCAGCTTAGCTACAGGGAGCTCTGGGGCCAACGTCCTGACTTTC.

This clonotype was detected a few times. The V call is TRBV5-1, the J call TRBJ2-3; 11 nucleotides align to TRBD2. CDR1 and CDR2 (germline): SGHRS, YFSETQ. This CDR3 has 18 amino acids. V shed 3 bases and J 2 bases; nucleotides not matched to a gene: 11. DNA for the CDR3: TGCGCCAGCAGCTCAGGACTTATAGCGGGAGGGCCCACAGATACGCAGTATTTT. Translation gives CASSSGLIAGGPTDTQYF.

The rearrangement uses TRBV11-2 and TRBJ2-5; no clear D gene. CDR1 and CDR2 from the germline V gene are SGHAT and FQNNGV. The CDR3 spans 11 residues. Between the trimmed V and J ends, which lost 2 bases and 5 bases, there was a span of 3 bases. This CDR3 is CASSLYETQYF. The CDR3 DNA reads as TGTGCCAGCAGCTTATATGAGACCCAGTACTTC.

This clonotype has only a few counts. The chain uses TRBV20-1 and TRBJ2-7; 8 bases align to TRBD2. This CDR3 is 15 amino acids long. Trimming removed 6 bases from V and 2 bases from J; junction bases left unmatched: 12. Germline CDR1 and CDR2: DFQATT and SNEGSKA (reference sequence). The CDR3 region is CSALSGLAQTYEQYV. The CDR3 coding sequence is TGCAGTGCCCTCTCCGGACTAGCACAAACCTACGAGCAGTACGTC.